These 16 T cell receptor beta chains originate from one sample sequenced in a study of CD8 T cells in Susac syndrome. The RNA input was about 0.5 to 1 ug, and it was reverse transcribed with random hexamers. TCRdb used MiXCR to reprocess the immunoSEQ multiplex PCR reads, holding one entry per CDR3 protein. The table has 150,000 to 200,000 distinct CDR3 sequences, 90% to 95% seen once. Material: CD4+ T cells from PBMCs. These receptor sequences come from a human donor in good health.

This chain uses TRBV20-1 with TRBJ2-3; TRBD1 matches 10 bases. Looked up from germline, CDR1 is DFQATT and CDR2 is SNEGSKA (reference sequence). The CDR3 runs 13 residues. Trimming at V came to 6 bases and at J to 2 bases, leaving 2 bases not matched to a gene. This CDR3 is CSAGTGATDTQYF. The CDR3 DNA is TGCAGTGCCGGGACAGGGGCCACAGATACGCAGTATTTT.

The V and J genes are TRBV29-1 and TRBJ1-5; D uncertain. The CDR3 spans 12 residues. Trimming removed 4 bases at V and 5 bases at J, with 9 bases between. Germline V gives CDR1 SQVTM, CDR2 ANQGSEA. CDR3 in DNA: TGCAGCGTTGCCGGCGGTGATCAGCCCCAGCATTTT. Protein sequence: CSVAGGDQPQHF.

The chain carries TRBV20-1 and TRBJ1-2, with a possible D match to TRBD1 (5 bases). The CDR3 sequence is 15 residues long. Per the germline V gene, CDR1 is DFQATT and CDR2 is SNEGSKA (reference sequence). The V end lost 0 bases, the J end lost 4 bases, and 15 bases lay between the germline ends. The CDR3 nucleotides are TGCAGTGCTAGAGATCAGGAGGGGTTATCCTATGGCTACACCTTC. The encoded protein is CSARDQEGLSYGYTF.

The chain couples TRBV29-1 to TRBJ1-4, with no clear D. Germline V gene lookup returns CDR1 SQVTM and CDR2 ANQGSEA. Trimming stripped 0 bases from V and 5 bases from J, with 7 bases between. The CDR3 runs 13 residues. CDR3 bases: TGCAGCGTTGAAGACGGTGGAAATGAAAAACTGTTTTTT. This sequence encodes CSVEDGGNEKLFF.

The J gene is TRBJ2-1, the V gene TRBV23-1; tentatively, D is TRBD2 (7 bases). TRBV23-1 falls under the ORF class, with uncertain function. The V gene lost 0 bases and the J gene lost 7 bases, with 16 bases spanning the gap. This CDR3 is 16 amino acids long. Here the CDR3 DNA reads TGCGCCAGCAGTCAATCTAGGGGGGGCAGGTCGAATGAGCAGTTCTTC. Its translation is CASSQSRGGRSNEQFF.

V usage is TRBV30 and J usage is TRBJ1-5, with D possibly TRBD1 on 5 matching bases. Trimming cost V 0 bases and J 2 bases, with 8 bases left between them. Germline V gene sequence: CDR1 GTSNPN, CDR2 SVGIG (reference sequence). The CDR3 runs to 14 residues. The DNA for the CDR3 is TGTGCCTGGAGTGTAGGGGTTGGCAATCAGCCCCAGCATTTT. Translation gives CAWSVGVGNQPQHF.

V gene TRBV19 combines with J gene TRBJ1-5; D is unclear. Germline values: CDR1 LNHDA, CDR2 SQIVND (reference sequence). This CDR3 comprises 16 residues. V dropped 6 bases and J dropped 7 bases, with 22 bases sitting between them. CDR3 region: CASSPKDGVVRQPQHF. In nucleotides, the CDR3 is TGTGCCAGTAGCCCCAAGGATGGCGTCGTCCGGCAGCCCCAGCATTTT.

CDR3 nucleotide sequence: TGTGCCAGCAGCCGAGCCCCGGACTACACCAATGAGCAGTTCTTC. Its translation is CASSRAPDYTNEQFF. The chain carries TRBV14 and TRBJ2-1, with a possible D match to TRBD2 (6 bases). V lost 4 bases and J lost 6, with 16 bases in between. CDR3 size: 15 residues. Per the germline V gene, CDR1 is SGHDN and CDR2 is FVKESK.

V and J are TRBV7-9 and TRBJ2-7; TRBD1 matches at 10 bases. The junction had 5 bases not matched to a gene; V was cut back by 1 base and J by 5 bases. The CDR3 totals 15 residues. Germline lookup yields CDR1 SEHNR and CDR2 FQNEAQ (reference sequence). This CDR3 is CASSLVGQGPNEQYF. For the CDR3, the DNA is TGTGCCAGCAGCTTAGTGGGACAGGGGCCTAACGAGCAGTACTTC.

As DNA, the CDR3 is TGTGCCAGCAGTTACCGGCCGAGCTCTGGAAACACCATATATTTT. It yields the protein CASSYRPSSGNTIYF. This chain uses TRBV6-2 or TRBV6-3 with TRBJ1-3; the D is unclear. The V end lost 2 bases, the J end lost 0 bases, and 8 bases lay between the germline ends. Germline CDR1 is MNHEY and CDR2 is SVGEGT. This CDR3 contains 15 residues.

The chain has TRBV27 and TRBJ2-7; 9 nucleotides line up with TRBD1. The V gene end was trimmed by 4 bases and the J gene end by 3 bases; junction bases not matched to a gene: 4. The germline gives CDR1 MNHEY, CDR2 SMNVEV (reference sequence). The length of the CDR3 is 14 residues. The CDR3 spells CASSSSGQGYEQYF. CDR3 coding DNA: TGTGCCAGCAGTTCGTCGGGACAGGGCTACGAGCAGTACTTC.

The chain joins TRBV20-1 to TRBJ1-2; D remains ambiguous. Trimming removed 5 bases from V and 3 bases from J, with 19 bases in between. This CDR3 comprises 15 residues. Germline V gene data show CDR1 as DFQATT and CDR2 as SNEGSKA (reference sequence). Written as DNA, the CDR3 is TGCAGTGCTCGTCGACCTCTCAGCGTCGACTATGGCTACACCTTC. Its protein product is CSARRPLSVDYGYTF.

J is TRBJ1-5 and V is TRBV29-1, with D tentatively TRBD1 (5 bases). The germline gives CDR1 SQVTM, CDR2 ANQGSEA. The CDR3 is 13 residues long. V lost 7 bases and J lost 5, with 15 bases in between. CDR3 protein: CSAGGGADQPQHF. In nucleotides, the CDR3 is TGCAGCGCCGGAGGAGGGGCAGATCAGCCCCAGCATTTT.

The rearrangement joins TRBV30 to TRBJ2-3, with 10 bases lining up with TRBD2. The CDR3 spans 15 residues. V lost 0 bases, J lost 0 bases, and 0 bases stayed unmatched. Germline V gene data show CDR1 as GTSNPN and CDR2 as SVGIG (reference sequence). Here the CDR3 reads CAWSVGLASTDTQYF. As DNA, the CDR3 is TGTGCCTGGAGTGTGGGACTAGCGAGCACAGATACGCAGTATTTT.

V gene TRBV20-1 combines with J gene TRBJ2-5; perhaps D is TRBD1 or TRBD2 (5 bases each). The length of the CDR3 is 14 residues. Per the germline V gene, CDR1 is DFQATT and CDR2 is SNEGSKA (reference sequence). V shed 1 base and J shed 0 bases, with 9 bases lying between them. This CDR3 is CSARVGENQETQYF. For the CDR3, the DNA is TGCAGTGCTAGAGTAGGGGAGAACCAAGAGACCCAGTACTTC.

The chain recombines TRBV29-1 with TRBJ1-2; no firm D call. Trimming left V 2 bases short and J 3 bases short, with 13 bases between. This CDR3 has 14 amino acids. Per germline, CDR1 SQVTM and CDR2 ANQGSEA. In DNA, the CDR3 is TGCAGCGTTGAACTGCTGGAGGCCTACTATGGCTACACCTTC. Encoded protein: CSVELLEAYYGYTF.